This T cell receptor (beta chain) stems from a study of blood T cell repertoires in COVID-19. At the level of the study: Acute and convalescent COVID-19 specimens originated in the United States, Italy and Spain. The analysed material was cDNA or gDNA that came from T cells, B-cell-depleted T cells, or PBMCs.

Original methodology: Amplification with reference gene primers provided the estimates of nucleated cell counts. The table came from immunoSEQ multiplex PCR; TCRdb's copy has only in-frame clones and leaves some out. That table is the source of V, J and clone size, and D and trimming were worked out from the DNA. The data contain over 200,000 clones, 70% to 90% of them singletons. Germline V lookup: CDR1 SGHRS, CDR2 YFSETQ. The length of the CDR3 is 16 residues. Trimming removed 2 bases at V and 1 base at J, with 15 bases between. The sample comprised peripheral blood. The clonotype originates from a middle-aged woman with acute or convalescent COVID-19. The chain joins TRBV5-1 to TRBJ1-1, with D perhaps TRBD1 (5 bases). CDR3 sequence: CASSFWGGAPNTEAFF. The CDR3 nucleotides are TGCGCCAGCAGCTTTTGGGGTGGGGCCCCGAACACTGAAGCTTTCTTT.